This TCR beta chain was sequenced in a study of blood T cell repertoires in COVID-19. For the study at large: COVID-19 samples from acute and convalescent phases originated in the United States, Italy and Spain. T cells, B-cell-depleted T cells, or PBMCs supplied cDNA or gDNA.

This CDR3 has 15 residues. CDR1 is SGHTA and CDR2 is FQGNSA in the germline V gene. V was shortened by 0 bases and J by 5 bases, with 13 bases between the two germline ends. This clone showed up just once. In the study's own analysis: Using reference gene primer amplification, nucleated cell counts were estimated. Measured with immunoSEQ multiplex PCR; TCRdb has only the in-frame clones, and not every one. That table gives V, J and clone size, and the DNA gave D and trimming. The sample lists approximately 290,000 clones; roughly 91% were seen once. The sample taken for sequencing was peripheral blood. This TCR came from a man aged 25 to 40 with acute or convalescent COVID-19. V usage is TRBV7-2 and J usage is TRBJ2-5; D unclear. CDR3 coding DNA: TGTGCCAGCAGCTTAGCGCAGGCTGATTGGGAGACCCAGTACTTC. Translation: CASSLAQADWETQYF. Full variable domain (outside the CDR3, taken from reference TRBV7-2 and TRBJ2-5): GAGVSQSPSNKVTEKGKDVELRCDPISGHTALYWYRQSLGQGLEFLIYFQGNSAPDKSGLPSDRFSAERTGGSVSTLTIQRTQQEDSAVYLCASSLAQADWETQYFGPGTRLLVL.